Listed below are T cell receptor beta chains from one sample, sequenced in a study of blood T cell repertoires in COVID-19. Produced via immunoSEQ multiplex PCR; TCRdb's table is partial and in-frame only. The sample has about 250,000 clones, around 80% seen once; the top ten hold 5.5%. What was sequenced was peripheral blood. The receptor source for this set is a human donor in a cohort sampled during active COVID-19. CDR3s include the opening cysteine and the closing phenylalanine or tryptophan. A D gene is named only where the DNA matches it firmly. Size is stated for part of the rows, as once, few or many counts, or as a class when the clone is expanded.

v_call	d_call	j_call	clone_size	cdr3_aa	cdr3_nt
TRBV27	-	TRBJ2-2	-	CASSSRVGGELFF	TGTGCCAGCAGTTCCAGGGTTGGCGGGGAGCTGTTTTTT
TRBV19	-	TRBJ1-1	-	CASSTYRDKNTEAFF	TGTGCCAGTAGTACTTACAGGGACAAGAACACTGAAGCTTTCTTT
TRBV7-9	-	TRBJ2-2	-	CASGLRLAGELFF	TGTGCCAGCGGACTTCGGTTGGCCGGGGAGCTGTTTTTT
TRBV2	TRBD1	TRBJ2-2	-	CASRPTGATGELFF	TGTGCCAGCAGACCTACAGGGGCGACCGGGGAGCTGTTTTTT
TRBV12-3/TRBV12-4	-	TRBJ2-7	-	CASKRPELYEQYF	TGTGCCAGCAAGCGGCCGGAGCTATACGAGCAGTACTTC
TRBV24-1	-	TRBJ2-1	-	CATSDSRDFLYNEQFF	TGTGCCACCAGTGATTCCCGGGACTTTCTATACAATGAGCAGTTCTTC
TRBV5-1	TRBD1	TRBJ2-7	once	CASTQPGQTYEQYF	TGCGCCAGCACTCAGCCGGGACAGACGTACGAGCAGTACTTC
TRBV29-1	TRBD2	TRBJ2-1	-	CSVVSGGDEQFF	TGCAGCGTTGTATCCGGGGGGGATGAGCAGTTCTTC
TRBV11-2	-	TRBJ1-1	-	CASSFSPMGGDTEAFF	TGTGCCAGCAGCTTCAGTCCCATGGGAGGGGACACTGAAGCTTTCTTT
TRBV30	-	TRBJ2-3	-	CAWSRGQPPDTQYF	TGTGCCTGGAGCCGAGGTCAGCCACCGGATACGCAGTATTTT
TRBV2	-	TRBJ2-5	-	CASLRGRETQYF	TGTGCCTCCTTGCGGGGACGAGAGACCCAGTACTTC
TRBV24-1	-	TRBJ2-5	-	CATSEAGVLQETQYF	TGTGCCACCAGTGAGGCAGGGGTACTCCAAGAGACCCAGTACTTC
TRBV11-3	-	TRBJ1-6	-	CASSLRGYNSPLHF	TGTGCCAGCAGCTTACGAGGTTATAATTCACCCCTCCACTTT
TRBV2	-	TRBJ2-5	-	CASREEETQYF	TGTGCCAGCAGAGAGGAGGAGACCCAGTACTTC
TRBV24-1	-	TRBJ2-5	-	CATSRQGGKETQYF	TGTGCCACCTCGAGGCAGGGAGGAAAAGAGACCCAGTACTTC
TRBV28	TRBD1	TRBJ1-6	-	CASSLRQGVGSPLHF	TGTGCCAGCAGTTTACGACAGGGAGTAGGTTCACCCCTCCACTTT
TRBV2	TRBD1	TRBJ1-3	few	CATRQGLNTIYF	TGTGCCACCCGACAGGGACTAAACACCATATATTTT
TRBV4-1	-	TRBJ1-4	-	CASSLTGNEKLFF	TGCGCCAGCAGCCTCACGGGGAATGAAAAACTGTTTTTT
TRBV6-5	TRBD1	TRBJ1-6	-	CASSKLGQVNSPLHF	TGTGCCAGCAGTAAACTGGGACAGGTGAATTCACCCCTCCACTTT
TRBV15	TRBD1	TRBJ2-1	-	CATSRETGFTDEQFF	TGTGCCACCAGCAGAGAGACAGGGTTTACGGATGAGCAGTTCTTC